These 8 T cell receptor beta chains came from one sample sequenced in a study of blood T cell repertoires in COVID-19. Here immunoSEQ multiplex PCR was the method, and the copy in TCRdb shows in-frame clones only, minus some. This repertoire shows 380,000 or so clones, about four fifths found once; its top ten account for 1.1%. The sample consisted of peripheral blood. Source of these receptors: a human donor with acute or convalescent COVID-19. The donor label of this sample is uncertain.

This clone was recorded once. V gene TRBV6-5 combines with J gene TRBJ2-7, with 11 positions matching TRBD2. In germline, CDR1 is MNHEY, CDR2 SVGAGI. The junction had 7 bases not matched to a gene; V was cut back by 7 bases and J by 2 bases. This CDR3 has 15 residues. The CDR3 protein is CASTWLAGGTYEQYF. In DNA, the CDR3 is TGTGCCAGCACCTGGCTAGCGGGAGGAACCTACGAGCAGTACTTC.

This chain links TRBV19 with TRBJ1-1; D is unresolved. Trimming left V 3 bases short and J 0 bases short, with 11 bases between. The CDR3 contains 15 residues. Germline CDR1 is LNHDA and CDR2 is SQIVND (reference sequence). CDR3: CASSISNRMNTEAFF. Written as DNA, the CDR3 is TGTGCCAGTAGTATTTCTAACAGAATGAACACTGAAGCTTTCTTT.

The rearrangement joins TRBV20-1 to TRBJ2-7; D unclear. The V gene lost 3 bases and the J gene lost 2 bases, with 11 bases spanning the gap. The germline gives CDR1 DFQATT, CDR2 SNEGSKA (reference sequence). There are 13 residues in the CDR3. The CDR3 DNA reads as TGCAGTGCTAGTATCCAGGTGGCCTACGAGCAGTACTTC. This gives the protein CSASIQVAYEQYF.

The chain recombines TRBV19 with TRBJ1-1; tentatively, D is TRBD1 (5 bases). CDR1 and CDR2 (germline): LNHDA, SQIVND (reference sequence). The CDR3 is made up of 16 amino acids. Trimming left V 6 bases short and J 4 bases short, with 21 bases between. The DNA of the CDR3 is TGTGCCAGTAGCCCCCTCCGGGGCGGGAGAGGCACTGAAGCTTTCTTT. This sequence encodes CASSPLRGGRGTEAFF.

The rearrangement uses TRBV6-5 and TRBJ1-2, with TRBD1 matching 9 bases. The V gene's germline CDR1 is MNHEY and CDR2 SVGAGI. With V trimmed by 2 bases and J by 6 bases, 7 bases remained unmatched. This CDR3 is 15 amino acids long. CDR3 sequence reads: CASSYVTGGPNGYTF. The CDR3 DNA reads TGTGCCAGCAGTTACGTTACAGGGGGCCCGAATGGCTACACCTTC.

The V call is TRBV7-8, the J call TRBJ1-2; D possibly corresponds to TRBD1 (5 bases). Germline values: CDR1 SGHVS, CDR2 FQNEAQ. This CDR3 has 15 residues. The V gene lost 2 bases and the J gene lost 5 bases, with 15 bases spanning the gap. CDR3 in amino acids: CASSLSPGRLYGYTF. The CDR3, as DNA: TGTGCCAGCAGCTTAAGTCCAGGGCGACTTTATGGCTACACCTTC.

The chain recombines TRBV27 with TRBJ1-5, with D tentatively TRBD1 (5 bases). Germline CDR1 and CDR2: MNHEY and SMNVEV (reference sequence). V lost 5 bases, J lost 1 base, and 9 bases lay in between. The CDR3 covers 14 residues. The CDR3 loop reads CASSPDTSNQPQHF. DNA of the CDR3: TGTGCCAGCAGTCCGGACACAAGCAATCAGCCCCAGCATTTT.

The chain is built from TRBV19 and TRBJ1-1; D unresolved. The germline V and J ends were trimmed by 10 bases and 3 bases, with 18 bases remaining between them. The CDR3 runs to 14 residues. Germline values: CDR1 LNHDA, CDR2 SQIVND (reference sequence). The CDR3 loop reads CATAPGLGDTEAFF. In DNA form, the CDR3 reads TGTGCCACCGCCCCGGGGTTGGGAGACACTGAAGCTTTCTTT.